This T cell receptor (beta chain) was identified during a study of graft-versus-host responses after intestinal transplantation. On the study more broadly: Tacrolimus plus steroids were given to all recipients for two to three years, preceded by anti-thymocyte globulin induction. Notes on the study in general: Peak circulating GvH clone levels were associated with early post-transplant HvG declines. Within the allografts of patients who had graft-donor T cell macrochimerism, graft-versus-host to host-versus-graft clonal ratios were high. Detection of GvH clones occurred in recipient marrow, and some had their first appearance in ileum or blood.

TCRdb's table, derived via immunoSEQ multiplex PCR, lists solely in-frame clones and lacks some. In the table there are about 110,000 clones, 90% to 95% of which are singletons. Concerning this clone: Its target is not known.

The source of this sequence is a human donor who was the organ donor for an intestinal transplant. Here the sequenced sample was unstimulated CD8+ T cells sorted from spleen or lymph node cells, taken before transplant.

The CDR3 region has the DNA TGTGCCAGCAGTACTAGCGGGAGGGCCTACGAGCAGTACTTC. It is translated as CASSTSGRAYEQYF. The chain joins TRBV28 to TRBJ2-7, with 13 nucleotides matching TRBD2. After removal of 5 bases from V and 2 bases from J, the junction contained 0 bases not matched to a gene. Germline V gene sequence: CDR1 MDHEN, CDR2 SYDVKM. This CDR3 is 14 amino acids long.